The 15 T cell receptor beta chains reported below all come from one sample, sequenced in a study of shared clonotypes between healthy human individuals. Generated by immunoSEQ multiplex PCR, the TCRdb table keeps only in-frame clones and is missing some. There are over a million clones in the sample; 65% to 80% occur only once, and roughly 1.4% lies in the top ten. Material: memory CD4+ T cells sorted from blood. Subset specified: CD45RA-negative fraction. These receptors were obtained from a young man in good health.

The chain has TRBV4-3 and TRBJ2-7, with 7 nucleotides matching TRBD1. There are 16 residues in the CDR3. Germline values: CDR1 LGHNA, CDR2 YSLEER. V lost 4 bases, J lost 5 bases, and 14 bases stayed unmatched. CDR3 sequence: CASSPRAAGGWNEQYF. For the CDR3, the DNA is TGCGCCAGCAGCCCCAGGGCGGCAGGGGGTTGGAACGAGCAGTACTTC.

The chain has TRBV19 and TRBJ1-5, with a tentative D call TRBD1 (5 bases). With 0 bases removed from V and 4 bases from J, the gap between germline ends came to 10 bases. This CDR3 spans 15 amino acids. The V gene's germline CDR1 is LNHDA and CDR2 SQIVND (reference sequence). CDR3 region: CASSIEGAGNQPQHF. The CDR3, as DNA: TGTGCCAGTAGTATAGAAGGGGCAGGGAATCAGCCCCAGCATTTT.

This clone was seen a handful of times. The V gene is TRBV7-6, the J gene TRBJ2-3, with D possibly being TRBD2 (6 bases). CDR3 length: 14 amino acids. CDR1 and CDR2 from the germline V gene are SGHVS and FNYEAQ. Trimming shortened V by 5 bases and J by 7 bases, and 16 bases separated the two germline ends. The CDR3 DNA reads TGTGCCAGCAGCAAGACTAGTGTAGCGAATACGCAGTATTTT. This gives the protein CASSKTSVANTQYF.

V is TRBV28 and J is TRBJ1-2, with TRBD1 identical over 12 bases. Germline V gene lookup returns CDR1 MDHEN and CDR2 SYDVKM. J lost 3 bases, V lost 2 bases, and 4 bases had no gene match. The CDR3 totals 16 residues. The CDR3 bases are TGTGCCAGCAGTTTAGGTAGGGACAGGGGGCACTATGGCTACACCTTC. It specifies CASSLGRDRGHYGYTF.

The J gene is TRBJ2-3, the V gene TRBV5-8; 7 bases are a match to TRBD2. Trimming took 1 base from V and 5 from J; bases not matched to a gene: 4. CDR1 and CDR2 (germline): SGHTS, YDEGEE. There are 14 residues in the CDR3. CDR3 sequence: CASSLLAGVDTQYF. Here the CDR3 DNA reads TGTGCCAGCAGCTTGCTCGCGGGAGTAGATACGCAGTATTTT.

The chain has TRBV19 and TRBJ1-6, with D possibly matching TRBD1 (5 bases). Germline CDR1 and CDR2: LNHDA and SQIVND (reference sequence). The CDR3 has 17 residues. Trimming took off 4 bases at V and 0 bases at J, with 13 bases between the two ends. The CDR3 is CASSTRDGGSYNSPLHF. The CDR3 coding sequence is TGTGCCAGTAGTACCCGGGACGGTGGCTCCTATAATTCACCCCTCCACTTT. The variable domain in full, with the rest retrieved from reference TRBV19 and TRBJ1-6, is DGGITQSPKYLFRKEGQNVTLSCEQNLNHDAMYWYRQDPGQGLRLIYYSQIVNDFQKGDIAEGYSVSREKKESFPLTVTSAQKNPTAFYLCASSTRDGGSYNSPLHFGNGTRLTVT.

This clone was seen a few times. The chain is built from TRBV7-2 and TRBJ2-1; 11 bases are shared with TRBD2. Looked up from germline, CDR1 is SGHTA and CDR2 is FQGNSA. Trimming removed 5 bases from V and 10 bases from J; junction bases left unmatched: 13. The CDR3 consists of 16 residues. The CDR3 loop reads CASSLLAGGKRGEQFF. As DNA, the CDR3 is TGTGCCAGCAGCCTGTTAGCGGGAGGGAAACGAGGGGAGCAGTTCTTC. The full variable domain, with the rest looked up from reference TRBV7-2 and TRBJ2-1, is GAGVSQSPSNKVTEKGKDVELRCDPISGHTALYWYRQSLGQGLEFLIYFQGNSAPDKSGLPSDRFSAERTGGSVSTLTIQRTQQEDSAVYLCASSLLAGGKRGEQFFGPGTRLTVL.

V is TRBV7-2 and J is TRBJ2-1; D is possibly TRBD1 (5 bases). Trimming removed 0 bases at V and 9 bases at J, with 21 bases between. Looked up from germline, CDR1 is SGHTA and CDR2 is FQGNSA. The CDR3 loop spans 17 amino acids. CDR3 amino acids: CASSLAPRLGVVGEQFF. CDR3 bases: TGTGCCAGCAGCTTAGCCCCCCGGCTAGGGGTCGTCGGTGAGCAGTTCTTC.

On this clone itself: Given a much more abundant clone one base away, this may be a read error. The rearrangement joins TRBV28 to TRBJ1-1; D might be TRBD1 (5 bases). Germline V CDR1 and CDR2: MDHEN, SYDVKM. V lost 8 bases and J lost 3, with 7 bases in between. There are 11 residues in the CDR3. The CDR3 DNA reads TGTGCCAGCGGGGGGTACACTGAAGCTTTCTTT. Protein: CASGGYTEAFF.

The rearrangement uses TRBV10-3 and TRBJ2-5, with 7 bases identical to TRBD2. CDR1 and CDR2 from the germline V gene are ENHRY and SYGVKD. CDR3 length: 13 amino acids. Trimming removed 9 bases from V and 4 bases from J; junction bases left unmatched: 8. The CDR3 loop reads CAITRGRGETQYF. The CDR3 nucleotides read TGTGCCATTACGCGGGGGAGGGGAGAGACCCAGTACTTC.

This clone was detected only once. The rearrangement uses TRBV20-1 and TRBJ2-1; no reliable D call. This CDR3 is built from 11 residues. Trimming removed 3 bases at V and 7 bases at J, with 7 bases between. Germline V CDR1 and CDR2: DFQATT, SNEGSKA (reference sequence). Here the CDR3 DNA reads TGCAGTGCTAGTCTTGGGAATGAGCAGTTCTTC. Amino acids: CSASLGNEQFF.

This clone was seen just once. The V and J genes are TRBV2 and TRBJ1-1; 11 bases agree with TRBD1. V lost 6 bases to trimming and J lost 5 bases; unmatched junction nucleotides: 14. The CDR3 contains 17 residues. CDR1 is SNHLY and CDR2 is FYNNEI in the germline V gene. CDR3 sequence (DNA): TGTGCCAGCAGCCCTGGACAGGGGGCACGGGGTCGGACTGAAGCTTTCTTT. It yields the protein CASSPGQGARGRTEAFF.

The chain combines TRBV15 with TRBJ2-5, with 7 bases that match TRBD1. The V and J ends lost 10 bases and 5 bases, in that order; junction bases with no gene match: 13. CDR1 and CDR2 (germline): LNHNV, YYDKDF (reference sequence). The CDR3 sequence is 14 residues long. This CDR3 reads CASKPTGARETQYF. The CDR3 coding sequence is TGTGCCAGCAAGCCCACAGGGGCGAGGGAGACCCAGTACTTC.

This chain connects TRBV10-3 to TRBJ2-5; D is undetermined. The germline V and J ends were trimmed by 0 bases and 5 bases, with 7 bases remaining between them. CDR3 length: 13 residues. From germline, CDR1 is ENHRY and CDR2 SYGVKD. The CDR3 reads CAISESVGETQYF. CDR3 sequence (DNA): TGTGCCATCAGTGAGTCAGTAGGGGAGACCCAGTACTTC.

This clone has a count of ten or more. The CDR3 DNA reads TGTGCCAGTAGTTCCCGGGGACATCTCCAAGAGACCCAGTACTTC. Its translation: CASSSRGHLQETQYF. V is TRBV19 and J is TRBJ2-5, with D possibly matching TRBD1 (6 bases). This CDR3 spans 15 amino acids. Trimming cost V 5 bases and J 1 base, with 14 bases left between them. CDR1 LNHDA and CDR2 SQIVND come from the germline V gene (reference sequence).